This passage covers 19 T cell receptor beta chains from one sample sequenced in a study of T cells in Graves' hyperthyroidism and ophthalmopathy. Authors of the study amplified TCR beta CDR3 regions from RNA transcripts. In the first-round RT-PCR of the TCR CDR3, the HTBI primer set was used. One entry per CDR3 protein, called by TCRdb with MiXCR from the multiplex PCR reads. Of around 300,000 distinct CDR3 sequences listed, roughly 13% are singletons. The sample was blood. These TCRs come from a woman in her thirties or forties with Graves' hyperthyroidism.

In its sample, this clonotype was seen many times. This chain connects TRBV20-1 to TRBJ2-7; TRBD1 matches 9 bases. The CDR3 is 19 residues long. Germline V gene data show CDR1 as DFQATT and CDR2 as SNEGSKA (reference sequence). Losses at the gene ends were 4 bases for V and 6 bases for J; bases not matched to a gene: 25. The CDR3 region has the DNA TGCAGTGCTACCCGACACTCAAACAGGGGGCGCACCCCTGGGGCCGAGCAGTACTTC. It translates to CSATRHSNRGRTPGAEQYF.

V gene TRBV5-5 combines with J gene TRBJ1-4; D gene ambiguous. V dropped 7 bases and J dropped 0 bases, with 4 bases sitting between them. The CDR3 extends over 12 amino acids. Germline values: CDR1 SGHKS, CDR2 YYEKEE (reference sequence). The CDR3 nucleotides read TGTGCCAGCGGATCAACTAATGAAAAACTGTTTTTT. It translates to CASGSTNEKLFF.

The J gene is TRBJ2-3, the V gene TRBV5-1; 7 nucleotides line up with TRBD1. The CDR3 spans 14 residues. Germline CDR1 reads SGHRS; CDR2 reads YFSETQ. V trimming: 0 bases; J trimming: 4 bases; junction bases outside the gene matches: 2. CDR3 sequence (DNA): TGCGCCAGCAGCTTGGTAGGGGGCGCAGATACGCAGTATTTT. Its translation is CASSLVGGADTQYF. The full variable domain, rest sourced from reference TRBV5-1 and TRBJ2-3, is KAGVTQTPRYLIKTRGQQVTLSCSPISGHRSVSWYQQTPGQGLQFLFEYFSETQRNKGNFPGRFSGRQFSNSRSEMNVSTLELGDSALYLCASSLVGGADTQYFGPGTRLTVL.

There are a few counts of this clonotype. The rearrangement joins TRBV19 to TRBJ1-1; D is unclear. CDR1 and CDR2 from the germline V gene are LNHDA and SQIVND (reference sequence). The V and J ends lost 3 bases and 0 bases respectively, with 8 bases between them. The CDR3 runs 14 residues. CDR3: CASSMVRVNTEAFF. CDR3 nucleotide sequence: TGTGCCAGTAGTATGGTCAGAGTGAACACTGAAGCTTTCTTT.

Many counts were recorded for this clonotype. This chain joins TRBV6-1 and TRBJ1-2; maybe TRBD1 (5 bases). Per germline, CDR1 MNHNS and CDR2 SASEGT. Trimming shortened V by 4 bases and J by 5 bases, and 14 bases separated the two germline ends. The CDR3 consists of 14 residues. As DNA, the CDR3 is TGTGCCAGCAGTGTGGGGAGACAGACTTATGGCTACACCTTC. This translates into CASSVGRQTYGYTF.

This clonotype has just a few counts. The rearrangement links TRBV27 to TRBJ2-2, with 8 bases aligning to TRBD1. J lost 7 bases, V lost 4 bases, and 14 bases had no gene match. The germline gives CDR1 MNHEY, CDR2 SMNVEV (reference sequence). This CDR3 has 17 amino acids. This CDR3 reads CASSSSVRGGTGGELFF. The CDR3 nucleotides are TGTGCCAGCAGTTCAAGTGTCCGCGGCGGGACAGGCGGGGAGCTGTTTTTT.

The gene calls are TRBV20-1 and TRBJ2-3; 15 bases line up with TRBD2. J gave up 6 bases and V 6 bases, and 10 bases lay outside the gene matches. Germline-derived CDR1 and CDR2 are DFQATT and SNEGSKA (reference sequence). The CDR3 totals 16 residues. In DNA form, the CDR3 reads TGCAGTGCCGCCGGGACTAGCGGGAGGCTGAGGGATACGCAGTATTTT. Protein sequence: CSAAGTSGRLRDTQYF.

V and J are TRBV9 and TRBJ2-1; 7 bases fit TRBD1. This CDR3 is 15 amino acids long. Germline lookup yields CDR1 SGDLS and CDR2 YYNGEE. V dropped 0 bases and J dropped 3; count of bases not matched to a gene: 3. The CDR3 DNA reads as TGTGCCAGCAGCGTAGGGGACAGAAGCTACAATGAGCAGTTCTTC. Its translation is CASSVGDRSYNEQFF.

This clonotype was detected ten times or more. V gene TRBV2 combines with J gene TRBJ1-2; tentatively, D is TRBD1 (6 bases). CDR3 length: 13 amino acids. V shed 6 bases and J shed 2 bases, with 10 bases lying between them. Germline-derived CDR1 and CDR2 are SNHLY and FYNNEI. The DNA of the CDR3 is TGTGCCAGCAGGCGAGGGGGGAACTATGGCTACACCTTC. It encodes CASRRGGNYGYTF. The variable domain in full, completed from reference TRBV2 and TRBJ1-2, reads EPEVTQTPSHQVTQMGQEVILRCVPISNHLYFYWYRQILGQKVEFLVSFYNNEISEKSEIFDDQFSVERPDGSNFTLKIRSTKLEDSAMYFCASRRGGNYGYTFGSGTRLTVV.

This clonotype was detected many times. As DNA, the CDR3 is TGTGCCAGCAGCTTAGTTCCCGTACTAGCCAAAAACATTCAGTACTTC. It is translated as CASSLVPVLAKNIQYF. The chain uses TRBV7-8 and TRBJ2-4; D gene ambiguous. The CDR3 contains 16 residues. CDR1 is SGHVS, CDR2 FQNEAQ, per germline. Trimming pared 1 base from V and 0 bases from J, leaving 10 bases between.

This clonotype was seen many times. CDR3 protein: CASSTSRASGDQETQYF. Here the CDR3 DNA reads TGTGCCAGCAGCACCTCTCGGGCTAGCGGGGATCAAGAGACCCAGTACTTC. The chain links TRBV2 to TRBJ2-5; 9 bases line up with TRBD2. Germline V gives CDR1 SNHLY, CDR2 FYNNEI. Trimming at V came to 6 bases and at J to 2 bases, leaving 13 bases not matched to a gene. There are 17 residues in the CDR3.

In its sample, this clonotype was seen a few times. The chain recombines TRBV2 with TRBJ2-4; D is possibly TRBD1 (6 bases). The V gene lost 1 base and the J gene lost 6 bases, with 10 bases spanning the gap. Germline V CDR1 and CDR2: SNHLY, FYNNEI. This CDR3 comprises 14 residues. The CDR3, as DNA: TGTGCCAGCAGTGAAGGGGGGCCTCGAAACATTCAGTACTTC. Translation: CASSEGGPRNIQYF.

This clonotype has a count of ten or more. The chain links TRBV24-1 to TRBJ1-2; D is perhaps TRBD1 (6 bases). CDR3 size: 18 residues. V was trimmed by 2 bases and J by 7 bases, leaving 25 bases between them. Germline values: CDR1 KGHDR, CDR2 SFDVKD. The CDR3 loop reads CATSDSRTDKGEYCGYTF. The CDR3 coding sequence is TGTGCCACCAGTGATTCACGGACAGACAAAGGAGAGTACTGTGGCTACACCTTC.

V and J are TRBV7-9 and TRBJ2-5; 10 positions match TRBD2. Germline CDR1 reads SEHNR; CDR2 reads FQNEAQ (reference sequence). After removal of 5 bases from V and 5 bases from J, the junction contained 8 bases not matched to a gene. This CDR3 spans 15 amino acids. As DNA, the CDR3 is TGTGCCAGCAGCACAAGCGGGAGGGCCGGGGAGACCCAGTACTTC. It specifies CASSTSGRAGETQYF.

The V gene is TRBV10-3, the J gene TRBJ1-5, with TRBD1 matching over 11 bases. Trimming removed 10 bases from V and 3 bases from J; junction bases left unmatched: 8. Germline CDR1 and CDR2: ENHRY and SYGVKD. The CDR3 totals 15 residues. CDR3 sequence: CASWTGGNLNQPQHF. Written as DNA, the CDR3 is TGTGCCAGCTGGACAGGGGGCAATCTCAATCAGCCCCAGCATTTT.

This clonotype was recorded many times. The chain combines TRBV7-3 with TRBJ2-1; maybe TRBD2 (5 bases). V was shortened by 4 bases and J by 0 bases, with 10 bases between the two germline ends. CDR1 and CDR2 (germline): SGHTA, FQGTGA. The CDR3 loop spans 15 amino acids. This CDR3 is CASSSAVSSYNEQFF. CDR3 bases: TGTGCCAGCAGCTCAGCGGTAAGCTCCTACAATGAGCAGTTCTTC.

This clonotype was found many times. The DNA for the CDR3 is TGTGCCAGCAGCTTAATCCGCAATGGAGAGACCCAGTACTTC. It encodes CASSLIRNGETQYF. The chain is built from TRBV7-8 and TRBJ2-5; D is ambiguous. This CDR3 spans 14 amino acids. Trimming removed 2 bases from V and 4 bases from J, with 11 bases in between. Looked up from germline, CDR1 is SGHVS and CDR2 is FQNEAQ.

This clonotype was counted ten times or more. The chain joins TRBV2 to TRBJ1-4, with D maybe TRBD1 (5 bases). The V gene's germline CDR1 is SNHLY and CDR2 FYNNEI. Trimming left V 2 bases short and J 0 bases short, with 7 bases between. CDR3 size: 15 residues. CDR3 residues: CASSEQGTTNEKLFF. Here the CDR3 DNA reads TGTGCCAGCAGTGAACAGGGAACAACTAATGAAAAACTGTTTTTT.

This rearrangement joins TRBV9 to TRBJ2-1; 7 bases match TRBD2. CDR3 length: 14 residues. The germline V gene has CDR1 SGDLS and CDR2 YYNGEE. The trim removed 0 bases at V and 7 bases at J, leaving 4 bases unmatched. CDR3 DNA: TGTGCCAGCAGCGTAGGGGGAGGGCCTAATGAGCAGTTCTTC. This gives the protein CASSVGGGPNEQFF. Drawing the rest from reference TRBV9 and TRBJ2-1, the complete variable domain is DSGVTQTPKHLITATGQRVTLRCSPRSGDLSVYWYQQSLDQGLQFLIQYYNGEERAKGNILERFSAQQFPDLHSELNLSSLELGDSALYFCASSVGGGPNEQFFGPGTRLTVL.